What follows are 11 T cell receptor beta chains derived from one specimen sequenced in a study of identifying expanded T cells in peripheral blood. Method: immunoSEQ multiplex PCR; TCRdb's copy keeps in-frame clones and lacks some. Counted here are some 65,000 clones, under 85% occurring once; the ten biggest clones make up 19%. The specimen was blood. Source of these receptors: a person aged 18 to 75 in good health.

The V and J genes are TRBV6-5 and TRBJ2-7; the D is unclear. The germline V gene has CDR1 MNHEY and CDR2 SVGAGI. The V end was cut by 6 bases, the J end by 7 bases, with 16 bases between. CDR3 length: 13 amino acids. The CDR3 DNA follows: TGTGCCAGCAGCTACCGGACGGGTGGGGAGCAGTACTTC. Translating gives CASSYRTGGEQYF.

The CDR3 region has the DNA TGCAGCGTTGAGGTAGTCAGCGTTCGTGGCTACACCTTC. Protein: CSVEVVSVRGYTF. The chain joins TRBV29-1 to TRBJ1-2; D remains unclear. The V gene lost 3 bases and the J gene lost 7 bases, with 15 bases spanning the gap. The CDR3 spans 13 residues. Germline V gene lookup returns CDR1 SQVTM and CDR2 ANQGSEA.

The CDR3, as DNA: TGCGCCAGCAGCTTGGACTTAGGAGACAGGAGGAAACTGTTTTTT. Its protein is CASSLDLGDRRKLFF. V and J are TRBV5-1 and TRBJ1-4, with D possibly matching TRBD1 (6 bases). The CDR3 extends over 15 amino acids. The germline gives CDR1 SGHRS, CDR2 YFSETQ. Trimming took off 0 bases at V and 11 bases at J, with 17 bases between the two ends.

The rearrangement links TRBV6-6 to TRBJ2-1, with unresolved D. Germline lookup yields CDR1 MNHNY and CDR2 SVGAGI (reference sequence). Trimming took off 5 bases at V and 7 bases at J, with 9 bases between the two ends. CDR3 length: 12 residues. This CDR3 is CASSVIGNEQFF. For the CDR3, the DNA is TGTGCCAGCAGTGTAATTGGAAATGAGCAGTTCTTC.

This clone was seen only once. The V gene is TRBV5-4, the J gene TRBJ1-1; D unresolved. Trimming shortened V by 4 bases and J by 8 bases, and 21 bases separated the two germline ends. The CDR3 contains 15 residues. The germline gives CDR1 SGHNT, CDR2 YYREEE (reference sequence). CDR3 nucleotide sequence: TGTGCCAGCAGCAAAACGGCCACAGAAACAAGGGAAGCTTTCTTT. Translated: CASSKTATETREAFF.

V usage is TRBV5-1 and J usage is TRBJ2-2; TRBD1 aligns across 10 bases. Germline V gives CDR1 SGHRS, CDR2 YFSETQ. The CDR3 spans 16 residues. V dropped 4 bases and J dropped 5; count of bases not matched to a gene: 8. The CDR3 spells CASSAMTGGGTGELFF. The CDR3, as DNA: TGCGCCAGCAGCGCCATGACAGGGGGCGGAACCGGGGAGCTGTTTTTT.

The chain uses TRBV7-6 and TRBJ2-7, with TRBD1 matching 10 bases. The germline CDR1 and CDR2 sequences are SGHVS and FNYEAQ. Trimming cost V 5 bases and J 0 bases; bases outside gene matches: 1. This CDR3 spans 14 amino acids. CDR3 sequence: CASSRTGGSYEQYF. DNA of the CDR3: TGTGCCAGCAGCCGGACAGGGGGCTCCTACGAGCAGTACTTC. Supplemented by reference TRBV7-6 and TRBJ2-7, the full variable domain reads GAGVSQSPRYKVTKRGQDVALRCDPISGHVSLYWYRQALGQGPEFLTYFNYEAQQDKSGLPNDRFSAERPEGSISTLTIQRTEQRDSAMYRCASSRTGGSYEQYFGPGTRLTVT.

The V call is TRBV5-8, the J call TRBJ2-5; D remains ambiguous. From germline, CDR1 is SGHTS and CDR2 YDEGEE. Trimming stripped 0 bases from V and 1 base from J, with 7 bases between. The CDR3 loop spans 14 amino acids. CDR3 in amino acids: CASSLGRPQETQYF. The CDR3 nucleotides are TGTGCCAGCAGCTTGGGAAGGCCCCAAGAGACCCAGTACTTC.

This rearrangement joins TRBV29-1 to TRBJ2-4, with 9 bases aligning to TRBD2. V trimming: 2 bases; J trimming: 0 bases; junction bases outside the gene matches: 8. The CDR3 is made up of 17 amino acids. Per germline, CDR1 SQVTM and CDR2 ANQGSEA. The CDR3: CSVELAGLPLAKNIQYF. The CDR3 nucleotides are TGCAGCGTTGAACTAGCGGGGTTGCCATTAGCCAAAAACATTCAGTACTTC.

The chain joins TRBV28 to TRBJ2-2; 7 bases fit TRBD1. Germline CDR1 is MDHEN and CDR2 is SYDVKM. The V segment lost 5 bases and the J segment 9 bases; nucleotides outside the gene matches: 12. This CDR3 has 15 amino acids. Here the CDR3 DNA reads TGTGCCAGCAGTCCCATAAATGACAGGGTCAGGGAGCTGTTTTTT. The encoded protein is CASSPINDRVRELFF.

This clone was counted between two and nine times. The CDR3 reads CASSLAGQGPTGNEQFF. CDR3 nucleotides: TGTGCCAGCAGCTTAGCGGGCCAAGGCCCAACGGGCAATGAGCAGTTCTTC. This chain joins TRBV7-8 and TRBJ2-1; D not resolved. Germline assignment: CDR1 SGHVS and CDR2 FQNEAQ. The CDR3 extends over 17 amino acids. V was pared by 0 bases and J by 6 bases, with 18 bases between.